The clone carrying this T cell receptor beta chain appeared a few times. Authors' data handling: Scientists estimated how many nucleated cells there were by amplifying reference gene primers. Method: immunoSEQ multiplex PCR; TCRdb's copy keeps in-frame clones and lacks some. The DNA was the basis for D and trimming; V, J and clone size are from that table. Found here are about 120,000 clones, 60% to 75% of them singletons; the top ten hold 1.9%. The sample comes from a study of blood T cell repertoires in COVID-19. Study background: Acute and convalescent COVID-19 samples came from the United States, Italy and Spain. PBMCs, B-cell-depleted T cells, or T cells provided the cDNA or gDNA that made up the material.

Germline CDR1 SGHRS, CDR2 YFSETQ. V shed 5 bases and J 13 bases; nucleotides not matched to a gene: 10. This CDR3 contains 13 residues. Sequences were obtained from peripheral blood. This clonotype was sampled from a woman aged 65 to 85 with acute or convalescent COVID-19. V gene TRBV5-1 combines with J gene TRBJ2-1, with TRBD2 matching over 9 bases. As DNA, the CDR3 is TGCGCCAGCAGTGGCGGGAGGGTTAAGTCCCAGTTCTTC. Translated, it gives CASSGGRVKSQFF.